The 2 T cell receptor beta chains below all came from one sample that was sequenced in a study of blood T cell repertoires in COVID-19. Method: immunoSEQ multiplex PCR; TCRdb's copy keeps in-frame clones and lacks some. The sample lists about 220,000 clones, about 86% occurring once. Sequencing used peripheral blood. These receptors were obtained from a woman aged 25-40 years who had recovered from COVID-19.

The chain is built from TRBV7-8 and TRBJ2-2; D remains ambiguous. The CDR3 length is 16 residues. V shed 8 bases and J shed 1 base, with 17 bases lying between them. In germline, CDR1 is SGHVS, CDR2 FQNEAQ. The CDR3 protein is CASAFDTALNTGELFF. Here the CDR3 DNA reads TGTGCCAGCGCCTTTGACACCGCCTTGAACACCGGGGAGCTGTTTTTT.

V and J are TRBV28 and TRBJ2-7, with 10 bases fitting TRBD1. Germline V gene sequence: CDR1 MDHEN, CDR2 SYDVKM. The V gene end was trimmed by 5 bases and the J gene end by 3 bases; junction bases not matched to a gene: 4. This CDR3 is 14 amino acids long. Here the CDR3 DNA reads TGTGCCAGCAGTATCGGACAGGGGGTCTACGAGCAGTACTTC. Translating it yields CASSIGQGVYEQYF.